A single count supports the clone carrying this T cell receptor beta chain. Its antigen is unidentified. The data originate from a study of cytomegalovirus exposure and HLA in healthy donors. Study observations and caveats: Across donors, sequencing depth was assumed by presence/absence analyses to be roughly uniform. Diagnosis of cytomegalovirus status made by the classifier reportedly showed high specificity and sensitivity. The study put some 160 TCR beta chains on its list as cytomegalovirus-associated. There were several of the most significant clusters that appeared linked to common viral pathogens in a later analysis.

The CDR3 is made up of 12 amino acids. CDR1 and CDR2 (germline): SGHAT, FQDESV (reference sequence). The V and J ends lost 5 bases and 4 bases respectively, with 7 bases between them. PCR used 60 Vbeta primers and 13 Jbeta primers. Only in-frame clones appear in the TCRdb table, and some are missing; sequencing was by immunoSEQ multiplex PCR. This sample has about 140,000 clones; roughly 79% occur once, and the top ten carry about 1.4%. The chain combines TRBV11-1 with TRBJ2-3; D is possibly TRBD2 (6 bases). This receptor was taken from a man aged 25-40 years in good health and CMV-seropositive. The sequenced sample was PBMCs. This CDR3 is CASSRGSDTQYF. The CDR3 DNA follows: TGTGCCAGCAGCCGGGGGTCAGATACGCAGTATTTT.